This is a list of T cell receptor beta chains from one sample in a study of cytomegalovirus exposure and HLA in healthy donors. TCRdb keeps only in-frame clones here, not all; method: immunoSEQ multiplex PCR. The data contain over 150,000 clones, around 96% of them singletons. The specimen was PBMCs. The receptors here all came from a woman aged 18-35 years in good health and CMV-seronegative. The CDR3 runs from the conserved cysteine through the conserved F or W. A D gene is named only where the DNA matches it firmly. A row's size may be missing; if present it is once, few, many or a size class.

V gene: TRBV7-7; clone size: -; D gene: -; J gene: TRBJ2-2; CDR3 protein: CASSLDVTGGSGELFF; CDR3 DNA: TGTGCTAGCAGCTTAGATGTAACGGGGGGCTCCGGGGAGCTGTTTTTT
V gene: TRBV7-6; clone size: -; D gene: TRBD1; J gene: TRBJ2-7; CDR3 protein: CASSHTPGGARWDEQYF; CDR3 DNA: TGTGCCAGCAGCCACACACCAGGGGGCGCCCGGTGGGACGAGCAGTACTTC
V gene: TRBV7-8; clone size: -; D gene: -; J gene: TRBJ2-1; CDR3 protein: CASSLGTGPTYNEQFF; CDR3 DNA: TGTGCCAGCAGCTTAGGGACTGGCCCTACCTACAATGAGCAGTTCTTC
V gene: TRBV14; clone size: -; D gene: -; J gene: TRBJ1-1; CDR3 protein: CASSIQGNTEAFF; CDR3 DNA: TGTGCCAGCAGCATACAGGGGAACACTGAAGCTTTCTTT
V gene: TRBV6-1; clone size: -; D gene: -; J gene: TRBJ2-2; CDR3 protein: CASSPLQGGTGELFF; CDR3 DNA: TGTGCCAGCAGCCCCCTGCAGGGGGGAACCGGGGAGCTGTTTTTT
V gene: TRBV6-6; clone size: -; D gene: -; J gene: TRBJ1-2; CDR3 protein: CASAGGFGYTF; CDR3 DNA: TGTGCCAGCGCGGGTGGTTTTGGCTACACCTTC
V gene: TRBV14; clone size: -; D gene: TRBD1; J gene: TRBJ1-1; CDR3 protein: CASSLDRATEAFF; CDR3 DNA: TGTGCCAGCAGCCTGGACAGGGCAACTGAAGCTTTCTTT
V gene: TRBV2; clone size: -; D gene: -; J gene: TRBJ2-1; CDR3 protein: CASRGGYNEQFF; CDR3 DNA: TGTGCCAGCAGAGGCGGTTACAATGAGCAGTTCTTC
V gene: TRBV5-4; clone size: -; D gene: TRBD1; J gene: TRBJ1-1; CDR3 protein: CASRRDRDTEAFF; CDR3 DNA: TGTGCCAGCAGGAGGGACAGGGACACTGAAGCTTTCTTT
V gene: TRBV7-9; clone size: -; D gene: -; J gene: TRBJ1-3; CDR3 protein: CAANSFSRNTIYF; CDR3 DNA: TGTGCCGCCAACTCATTCTCGAGAAACACCATATATTTT
V gene: TRBV18; clone size: -; D gene: TRBD1; J gene: TRBJ1-4; CDR3 protein: CASSWDREKLFF; CDR3 DNA: TGTGCCAGCTCATGGGACAGGGAAAAACTGTTTTTT
V gene: TRBV11-2; clone size: -; D gene: TRBD2; J gene: TRBJ2-5; CDR3 protein: CASSQPTGGGRETQYF; CDR3 DNA: TGTGCCAGCAGTCAACCTACCGGGGGGGGTAGGGAGACCCAGTACTTC
V gene: TRBV5-4; clone size: -; D gene: TRBD1; J gene: TRBJ1-2; CDR3 protein: CASSLTGQGAYYGYTF; CDR3 DNA: TGTGCCAGCAGCTTGACCGGACAGGGGGCTTACTATGGCTACACCTTC
V gene: TRBV7-9; clone size: -; D gene: TRBD2; J gene: TRBJ2-1; CDR3 protein: CASSYSGGAHNEQFF; CDR3 DNA: TGTGCCAGCAGCTATAGCGGGGGGGCCCACAATGAGCAGTTCTTC
V gene: TRBV29-1; clone size: -; D gene: -; J gene: TRBJ2-5; CDR3 protein: CSVEGGTGGETQYF; CDR3 DNA: TGCAGCGTTGAGGGGGGGACAGGCGGAGAGACCCAGTACTTC
V gene: TRBV14; clone size: -; D gene: -; J gene: TRBJ1-2; CDR3 protein: CASSQDLITDYGYTF; CDR3 DNA: TGTGCCAGCAGCCAAGATCTTATAACAGACTATGGCTACACCTTC
V gene: TRBV27; clone size: -; D gene: -; J gene: TRBJ2-3; CDR3 protein: CASSLSITDTQYF; CDR3 DNA: TGTGCCAGCAGTTTATCCATCACAGATACGCAGTATTTT
V gene: TRBV7-8; clone size: -; D gene: TRBD2; J gene: TRBJ2-5; CDR3 protein: CASSLALLAGGKETQYF; CDR3 DNA: TGTGCCAGCAGCTTAGCGCTCTTAGCGGGGGGTAAAGAGACCCAGTACTTC
V gene: TRBV18; clone size: few; D gene: TRBD1; J gene: TRBJ1-2; CDR3 protein: CASSPGQSYGYTF; CDR3 DNA: TGTGCCAGCTCACCGGGACAGTCCTATGGCTACACCTTC
V gene: TRBV5-4; clone size: -; D gene: TRBD2; J gene: TRBJ2-1; CDR3 protein: CASSPSGGAYNEQFF; CDR3 DNA: TGTGCCAGCAGCCCTAGCGGGGGGGCCTACAATGAGCAGTTCTTC
V gene: TRBV5-1; clone size: -; D gene: -; J gene: TRBJ1-1; CDR3 protein: CASSLLSVNTEAFF; CDR3 DNA: TGCGCCAGCAGCTTGCTGAGTGTGAACACTGAAGCTTTCTTT
V gene: TRBV6-6; clone size: -; D gene: TRBD1; J gene: TRBJ2-2; CDR3 protein: CASRIQGYNGELFF; CDR3 DNA: TGTGCCAGCAGAATACAGGGGTATAACGGGGAGCTGTTTTTT
V gene: TRBV7-2; clone size: -; D gene: -; J gene: TRBJ2-3; CDR3 protein: CASSPLNTQYF; CDR3 DNA: TGTGCCAGCAGCCCACTCAATACGCAGTATTTT
V gene: TRBV5-4; clone size: -; D gene: -; J gene: TRBJ2-1; CDR3 protein: CASSLAGANLQFF; CDR3 DNA: TGTGCCAGCAGCTTGGCAGGGGCCAACTTGCAGTTCTTC